One and the same sample provided the 18 T cell receptor beta chains below, sequenced in a study of regulatory T cells in long-lasting Graves disease. The authors built TCR beta libraries using iRepertoire HTBI primers and Arm-PCR of CDR3 regions. One entry per CDR3 protein, called by TCRdb with MiXCR from the multiplex PCR reads. The sample includes about 430,000 distinct CDR3 sequences, around a fifth seen only once; the top ten take about 13%. Time point in this sample: persistent/refractory GD, antithyroid drugs over 5 years with positive TRAb. PBMC RNA was the source of the TCR library. Source: peripheral blood mononuclear cells (PBMCs), taken when the disease was refractory, from a patient treated with antithyroid drugs. The receptors come from a female donor with Graves disease.

This clonotype was detected only a few times. V and J are TRBV20-1 and TRBJ2-2; D is perhaps TRBD1 (5 bases). The CDR3 has 13 residues. Germline V gene data show CDR1 as DFQATT and CDR2 as SNEGSKA (reference sequence). V lost 2 bases, J lost 4 bases, and 8 bases lay in between. CDR3 protein: CSARKQATGELFF. The DNA of the CDR3 is TGCAGTGCTAGAAAACAGGCCACCGGGGAGCTGTTTTTT.

The CDR3 DNA reads TGTGCCAGCAGCTTCGGACTGGCGGGATCTGAGCAGTTCTTC. This gives the protein CASSFGLAGSEQFF. This chain links TRBV7-3 with TRBJ2-1; maybe TRBD2 (6 bases). The CDR3 runs to 14 residues. Trimming removed 3 bases at V and 9 bases at J, with 15 bases between. CDR1 is SGHTA and CDR2 is FQGTGA in the germline V gene.

This clonotype was found many times. The rearrangement uses TRBV15 and TRBJ1-4; no definite D call. In germline, CDR1 is LNHNV, CDR2 YYDKDF (reference sequence). V lost 0 bases, J lost 4 bases, and 3 bases lay in between. This CDR3 region has 13 residues. The CDR3 protein is CATSRDRNEKLFF. CDR3 nucleotides: TGTGCCACCAGCAGAGATCGTAATGAAAAACTGTTTTTT.

Only a few counts were recorded for this clonotype. V usage is TRBV30 and J usage is TRBJ1-6; D unclear. Germline CDR1 and CDR2: GTSNPN and SVGIG (reference sequence). CDR3 length: 11 amino acids. V was pared by 2 bases and J by 9 bases, with 5 bases between. The CDR3 is CAWSRISPLHF. Written as DNA, the CDR3 is TGTGCCTGGAGTAGGATTTCACCCCTCCACTTT.

Many counts were recorded for this clonotype. The rearrangement joins TRBV20-1 to TRBJ2-7, with D maybe TRBD1 (6 bases). CDR3 size: 14 residues. Germline values: CDR1 DFQATT, CDR2 SNEGSKA (reference sequence). Trimming removed 5 bases from V and 4 bases from J, with 18 bases in between. The CDR3 loop is CSACSVGQFYEQYF. CDR3 sequence (DNA): TGCAGTGCTTGCTCCGTGGGACAATTTTACGAGCAGTACTTC.

This clonotype was detected many times. DNA for the CDR3: TGTGCCAGCAGCTTAGGAACGACCAACGAGCAGTACTTC. Encoded protein: CASSLGTTNEQYF. This chain joins TRBV7-9 and TRBJ2-7; no clear D. Germline values: CDR1 SEHNR, CDR2 FQNEAQ (reference sequence). The length of the CDR3 is 13 residues. Between the trimmed V and J ends, which lost 1 base and 5 bases, there was a span of 9 bases. The whole variable domain, filled in from reference TRBV7-9 and TRBJ2-7, reads DTGVSQNPRHKITKRGQNVTFRCDPISEHNRLYWYRQTLGQGPEFLTYFQNEAQLEKSRLLSDRFSAERPKGSFSTLEIQRTEQGDSAMYLCASSLGTTNEQYFGPGTRLTVT.

This clonotype appeared many times. The V call is TRBV5-1, the J call TRBJ1-1, with D possibly matching TRBD1 (5 bases). V dropped 4 bases and J dropped 8 bases, with 15 bases sitting between them. CDR1 and CDR2 from the germline V gene are SGHRS and YFSETQ. The CDR3 runs to 13 residues. CDR3 protein: CASSPTGSAEAFF. For the CDR3, the DNA is TGCGCCAGCAGCCCCACAGGATCAGCCGAAGCTTTCTTT.

Of note for this clonotype: A much more abundant neighbour one base away suggests this may be a read error. The chain couples TRBV6-1 to TRBJ1-1; D is undetermined. From germline, CDR1 is MNHNS and CDR2 SASEGT. The V and J ends lost 6 bases and 5 bases respectively, with 22 bases between them. The CDR3 is 16 amino acids. CDR3 in DNA: TGTGCCAGCAGCCCCCGGGGTGGGAGGCGAGAAACTGAAGCTTTCTTT. Protein product: CASSPRGGRRETEAFF.

This clonotype was picked up one time. A read error may account for a junction end that differs from germline. The chain combines TRBV5-6 with TRBJ2-5; possibly TRBD2 for D (6 bases). Germline loops: CDR1 SGHDT, CDR2 YYEEEE. The CDR3 is made up of 15 amino acids. As DNA, the CDR3 is TGTGCCGGCAGCCTATTCCTGACTAGTCAAGAGACCCAGTACTTC. Translation: CAGSLFLTSQETQYF.

Concerning this clonotype itself: A much larger clone sits a single nucleotide away, making a read error possible. The chain uses TRBV30 and TRBJ1-2; D call uncertain. Germline CDR1 and CDR2: GTSNPN and SVGIG (reference sequence). The CDR3 has 11 residues. The CDR3 is CAWTSSYGYAF. For the CDR3, the DNA is TGTGCCTGGACTTCCAGCTATGGCTACGCCTTC.

The chain employs TRBV4-1 and TRBJ1-5, with D unresolved. V dropped 4 bases and J dropped 2 bases, with 12 bases sitting between them. Germline CDR1 and CDR2: MGHRA and YSYEKL. The CDR3 totals 15 residues. This CDR3 reads CASSPGQAGNQPQHF. CDR3 bases: TGCGCCAGCAGCCCTGGGCAGGCGGGCAATCAGCCCCAGCATTTT.

This clonotype was seen only a few times. This chain connects TRBV9 to TRBJ1-6; weak D call: TRBD1 (5 bases). The CDR3 is 15 residues long. Per germline, CDR1 SGDLS and CDR2 YYNGEE. V was clipped by 4 bases and J by 7 bases, with 15 bases between them. CDR3: CASSSRDGRNSPLHF. The CDR3 nucleotides are TGTGCCAGCAGCTCAAGGGACGGCCGAAATTCACCCCTCCACTTT. Using reference TRBV9 and TRBJ1-6 for the parts outside the CDR3, the full variable domain is DSGVTQTPKHLITATGQRVTLRCSPRSGDLSVYWYQQSLDQGLQFLIQYYNGEERAKGNILERFSAQQFPDLHSELNLSSLELGDSALYFCASSSRDGRNSPLHFGNGTRLTVT.

This sequence joins TRBV19 and TRBJ1-1; no firm D call. Germline V CDR1 and CDR2: LNHDA, SQIVND (reference sequence). The CDR3 has 16 amino acids. V gave up 3 bases and J gave up 6 bases, with 20 bases separating them. The CDR3 reads CASSIGSPAPTPEAFF. CDR3 coding DNA: TGTGCCAGTAGTATTGGCTCTCCAGCCCCTACTCCTGAAGCTTTCTTT.

This clonotype was seen many times. The J gene is TRBJ2-2, the V gene TRBV3-1, with TRBD2 identical over 10 bases. The CDR3 contains 13 residues. CDR1 and CDR2 from the germline V gene are LGHDT and YNNKEL (reference sequence). V trimming: 5 bases; J trimming: 8 bases; junction bases outside the gene matches: 2. The CDR3 region has the DNA TGTGCCAGCAGCAAGCGGGAGGGTGGGGAGCTGTTTTTT. It yields the protein CASSKREGGELFF.

J is TRBJ1-1 and V is TRBV14; D is perhaps TRBD1 (5 bases). CDR3 length equals 13 residues. CDR1 is SGHDN and CDR2 is FVKESK in the germline V gene. The V gene lost 4 bases and the J gene lost 7 bases, with 13 bases spanning the gap. CDR3 residues: CASSPRGWGEAFF. The CDR3 nucleotides read TGTGCCAGCAGCCCCCGGGGCTGGGGTGAAGCTTTCTTT.

The chain is built from TRBV18 and TRBJ2-7, with D unclear. V lost 0 bases, J lost 6 bases, and 18 bases lay in between. The CDR3 is 16 residues long. From germline, CDR1 is KGHSH and CDR2 LQKENI. The CDR3 nucleotides read TGTGCCAGCTCACCACCTCGGAGATCTCCCCTGGGCGAGCAGTACTTC. Encoded protein: CASSPPRRSPLGEQYF.

This clonotype has only one observation. CDR3 DNA: TGTGCCAGCAGTGACGACAGGGGTTCGTTGCGGGAGCAGTTCTTC. It is translated as CASSDDRGSLREQFF. The gene calls are TRBV2 and TRBJ2-1; the match to TRBD1 covers 8 bases. Germline lookup yields CDR1 SNHLY and CDR2 FYNNEI. CDR3 length: 15 residues. J was trimmed by 10 bases and V by 3 bases; bases with no gene match: 11.

This chain joins TRBV2 and TRBJ1-2; D is unresolved. The V gene's germline CDR1 is SNHLY and CDR2 FYNNEI. The CDR3 runs 14 residues. V dropped 7 bases and J dropped 0 bases, with 12 bases sitting between them. The CDR3 DNA sequence: TGTGCCAGCACCGACGTGAATACTAACTATGGCTACACCTTC. This codes for CASTDVNTNYGYTF. Complete variable domain (other parts from reference TRBV2 and TRBJ1-2): EPEVTQTPSHQVTQMGQEVILRCVPISNHLYFYWYRQILGQKVEFLVSFYNNEISEKSEIFDDQFSVERPDGSNFTLKIRSTKLEDSAMYFCASTDVNTNYGYTFGSGTRLTVV.